This T cell receptor beta chain was found in a study of T cell responses to AZD1222 COVID-19 vaccine. In the study overall: Some second doses came at about 4 weeks and others at about 12 weeks; these were pooled.

A word on this clone: As yet, its antigen is unknown.

V lost 0 bases, J lost 5 bases, and 10 bases lay in between. The length of the CDR3 is 14 residues. Germline CDR1 WNHNN, CDR2 SYGVQD (reference sequence). General observations from the study: The donor group comprised mostly white British people and more females; the analysis possibly underestimated clonal diversity. After the peak T cell response, and only then, were repertoires sampled.

The repertoire was sequenced with immunoSEQ multiplex PCR; TCRdb's copy has only in-frame clones and lacks some. The profile shows about 70,000 clones, approximately 81% of them singletons. Material: peripheral blood, obtained on day 0 of AZD1222 vaccination. The TCR sequence derives from an adult in good health. The V gene is TRBV10-1, the J gene TRBJ1-2; no firm D call. The CDR3 region is CASSESGVMYGYTF. The CDR3 region has the DNA TGCGCCAGCAGTGAGTCAGGCGTGATGTATGGCTACACCTTC.